This T cell receptor beta chain was sequenced in a study of PD-L1 blockade in urothelial cancer. Study at large: About 90% of the 29 patients comprised males who had bladder-origin urothelial cancer. General observations from the study: TCR clonality was measured in pretreatment peripheral blood. Clonality below the median predicted better survival.

Some clones are missing from TCRdb's copy, which holds only in-frame ones; the method was immunoSEQ multiplex PCR. Here the sample spans 60,000 to 85,000 clones, 87% being singletons. This clone occurred once. Its antigen is not known. J lost 6 bases, V lost 4 bases, and 9 bases had no gene match. Germline-derived CDR1 and CDR2 are MDHEN and SYDVKM. CDR3 length: 15 residues. The sample consisted of PBMCs, taken around atezolizumab (anti-PD-L1) treatment. This rearrangement joins TRBV28 to TRBJ1-5; 7 bases align to TRBD1. The receptor's source is a woman aged 70-85 years with urothelial cancer. The CDR3 reads CASSSLDRVSQPQHF. The CDR3 DNA reads as TGTGCCAGCAGTTCTCTAGACAGGGTTAGTCAGCCCCAGCATTTT. The variable domain in full, completed from reference TRBV28 and TRBJ1-5, reads DVKVTQSSRYLVKRTGEKVFLECVQDMDHENMFWYRQDPGLGLRLIYFSYDVKMKEKGDIPEGYSVSREKKERFSLILESASTNQTSMYLCASSSLDRVSQPQHFGDGTRLSIL.